The following is a TCR beta chain sequence with its context. Its antigen is still unknown. This sample was taken from a study of shared clonotypes between healthy human individuals. Study-wide results and limits: About 4.5% of naive CD4 clonotypes were common to a few donors. Compared with memory subsets, naive subsets generally had larger estimated richness.

When replicate PCRs were run on sorted subsets, they used around 0.2 ug DNA, some 29,000 T cell genomes. Libraries were prepared by immunoSEQ multiplex PCR; TCRdb keeps only in-frame clonotypes and omits some of them. The table includes approximately 700,000 clones, about three quarters detected once. The sequenced material came from memory CD4+ T cells sorted from blood. Subset reported: CD45RA-negative fraction. This TCR was sampled from a woman in her twenties or thirties in good health.

The CDR3 nucleotides read TGTGCCAGTAGAGAAGGGAACTACGAGCAGTACTTC. Protein product: CASREGNYEQYF. The rearrangement links TRBV19 to TRBJ2-7; D ambiguous. The CDR3 runs 12 residues. Trimming took 6 bases from V and 3 from J, leaving 9 bases between them. Germline CDR1 LNHDA, CDR2 SQIVND (reference sequence). Complete variable domain (other parts from reference TRBV19 and TRBJ2-7): DGGITQSPKYLFRKEGQNVTLSCEQNLNHDAMYWYRQDPGQGLRLIYYSQIVNDFQKGDIAEGYSVSREKKESFPLTVTSAQKNPTAFYLCASREGNYEQYFGPGTRLTVT.